The clone carrying this T cell receptor beta chain was seen at least ten times. Antigen specificity is unknown. The beta constant-region primer was an equimolar mix of two oligonucleotides covering TRBC1 and TRBC2. Four rounds of PCR amplified the ligated cDNA using nested alpha and beta constant-region primers plus SP2. One entry per CDR3 protein results from TCRdb running MiXCR on the UMI-ligation and nested PCR reads. The sample contains about 160,000 distinct CDR3 sequences, 20% to 25% of which appear only once. These data originate in a study of naive and memory T cell subsets. Study findings and constraints: A few larger clonotypes appeared in naive repertoires, especially CD8, possibly memory cells re-expressing CD45RA. Findings for naive and memory subsets could not be checked against ground truth.

CDR1 is SGHTA and CDR2 is FQGNSA in the germline V gene. V lost 5 bases and J 9 bases, leaving 14 bases between the germline ends. This CDR3 region has 13 residues. The sample consisted of naive CD4+ T cells from blood. The receptor's source is a human donor in good health. V and J are TRBV7-2 and TRBJ2-1; possibly TRBD2 for D (5 bases). CDR3 sequence reads: CASSQMAGGEQFF. The CDR3 DNA reads as TGTGCCAGCAGCCAAATGGCGGGCGGTGAGCAGTTCTTC.